This TCR beta chain was recorded in a study of tumor-infiltrating lymphocytes in primary liver carcinoma. The authors took blood RNA from unsorted whole blood and also extracted germline DNA. The V and J ends lost 5 bases and 1 base, in that order; junction bases with no gene match: 5. The germline V gene encodes CDR1 MDHEN and CDR2 SYDVKM. The CDR3 extends over 14 amino acids. Constant-region priming of around 530 ng total RNA yielded TCR beta cDNA. Investigators got TCR beta libraries out of three nested multiplex PCR rounds, done with slightly modified ARM-PCR. Researchers ran the first two PCR rounds for about 11 cycles each with TRBV1-TRBV30 forward primers and a C-beta reverse primer. Via MiXCR, TCRdb re-called the multiplex PCR reads, giving one row per CDR3 protein. The sample lists nearly 200,000 distinct CDR3 sequences; roughly 61% were seen once.

The source material was peripheral blood. The gene calls are TRBV28 and TRBJ2-7; 7 positions agree with TRBD1. The TCR originated in a woman aged 60-75 years with primary liver carcinoma and hepatitis B virus infection. The CDR3 loop reads CASSTGTASYEQYF. CDR3 DNA: TGTGCCAGCAGTACTGGGACAGCTTCCTACGAGCAGTACTTC.